This passage covers 22 T cell receptor beta chains from one sample sequenced in a study of a mutant IDH1 vaccine in newly diagnosed glioma. Time point of the sample: baseline, week 1 (first vaccination visit). Described treatment: pre-vaccination baseline after standard-of-care therapy. Measured with immunoSEQ multiplex PCR; TCRdb has only the in-frame clones, and not every one. This sample has about 50,000 clones, with roughly 90% found just once. The sequencing here drew on PBMCs, taken from a glioma patient treated with radiotherapy, temozolomide or both. The receptors were gathered from a man aged 35-49 years with glioma.

The rearrangement uses TRBV20-1 and TRBJ1-2; TRBD1 matches at 10 bases. With V trimmed by 5 bases and J by 7 bases, 1 base remained unmatched. Germline CDR1 reads DFQATT; CDR2 reads SNEGSKA (reference sequence). CDR3 length equals 11 residues. The CDR3 reads CSAGQGVGYTF. Written as DNA, the CDR3 is TGCAGTGCTGGACAGGGGGTTGGCTACACCTTC.

The V call is TRBV29-1, the J call TRBJ2-1, with TRBD2 matching over 8 bases. V dropped 6 bases and J dropped 8; count of bases not matched to a gene: 9. The CDR3 length is 13 residues. CDR1 is SQVTM, CDR2 ANQGSEA, per germline. CDR3 residues: CSVGETSVYEQFF. The CDR3 DNA reads as TGCAGCGTCGGAGAGACTAGCGTTTATGAGCAGTTCTTC.

The chain couples TRBV14 to TRBJ2-5; D is possibly TRBD1 or TRBD2 (5 bases each). The CDR3 is made up of 14 amino acids. V gave up 1 base and J gave up 5 bases, with 11 bases separating them. Germline CDR1 and CDR2: SGHDN and FVKESK. The CDR3 bases are TGTGCCAGCAGCCAAGGGGACCTAAAGGAGACCCAGTACTTC. Translation: CASSQGDLKETQYF.

This sequence joins TRBV5-1 and TRBJ1-5; D not certain. The CDR3 contains 13 residues. Trimming stripped 4 bases from V and 7 bases from J, with 12 bases between. Germline-derived CDR1 and CDR2 are SGHRS and YFSETQ. The CDR3 DNA sequence: TGCGCCAGCAGCCCCGATATCGGCCAGCCCCAGCATTTT. Amino acid sequence: CASSPDIGQPQHF.

The chain combines TRBV28 with TRBJ1-2; unclear D gene. Germline CDR1 and CDR2: MDHEN and SYDVKM. The CDR3 contains 15 residues. Trimming removed 5 bases from V and 8 bases from J, with 21 bases in between. The CDR3 is CASSPPEGLLRGYTF. The CDR3 DNA reads TGTGCCAGCAGTCCCCCCGAAGGGTTGTTAAGAGGCTACACCTTC.

Only one count was recorded for this clone. J is TRBJ1-1 and V is TRBV7-9; D not resolved. Trimming left V 5 bases short and J 3 bases short, with 13 bases between. The V gene's germline CDR1 is SEHNR and CDR2 FQNEAQ (reference sequence). The CDR3 contains 14 residues. The CDR3 loop reads CASSPRSAYTEAFF. In nucleotides, the CDR3 is TGTGCCAGCAGCCCGAGGAGTGCCTACACTGAAGCTTTCTTT.

V usage is TRBV2 and J usage is TRBJ1-1; 10 bases are a match to TRBD1. The CDR3 consists of 15 residues. Trimming removed 4 bases from V and 5 bases from J; junction bases left unmatched: 7. Germline V gives CDR1 SNHLY, CDR2 FYNNEI. The CDR3 is CASSARDRGRTEAFF. CDR3 nucleotides: TGTGCCAGCAGTGCCCGGGACAGGGGTCGGACTGAAGCTTTCTTT.

In this sample, this clone turned up once. V and J are TRBV7-2 and TRBJ1-2; tentatively, D is TRBD1 (6 bases). Looked up from germline, CDR1 is SGHTA and CDR2 is FQGNSA. Between the trimmed V and J ends, which lost 5 bases and 1 base, there was a span of 17 bases. The length of the CDR3 is 16 residues. DNA of the CDR3: TGTGCCAGCAGCCCCCCAGGGGCGGGGTATAACTATGGCTACACCTTC. It codes for CASSPPGAGYNYGYTF.

The V call is TRBV7-2, the J call TRBJ2-1, with 8 bases identical to TRBD2. Germline CDR1 is SGHTA and CDR2 is FQGNSA. This CDR3 comprises 15 residues. V gave up 5 bases and J gave up 1 base; unmatched junction bases: 4. The CDR3 nucleotides are TGTGCCAGCAGCCCTCGGGGGGGGTCCTACAATGAGCAGTTCTTC. Encoded protein: CASSPRGGSYNEQFF.

This clone was counted only a few times. Compared with germline, one end of the junction differs, possibly owing to a read error. The V and J genes are TRBV5-1 and TRBJ1-2, with D maybe TRBD1 (6 bases). This CDR3 has 17 residues. Germline V gene data show CDR1 as SGHRS and CDR2 as YFSETQ. CDR3 region: CASSFSLGRQAQGRQDF. The CDR3 coding sequence is TGCGCCAGCAGCTTCAGTCTCGGGCGGCAGGCGCAGGGGCGGCAGGATTTC.

The chain carries TRBV19 and TRBJ2-3; no definite D call. V lost 7 bases and J 2 bases, leaving 16 bases between the germline ends. Germline V gene data show CDR1 as LNHDA and CDR2 as SQIVND (reference sequence). The CDR3 runs 15 residues. The CDR3 nucleotides are TGTGCCAGTACCTTAGCTTCAGCAGACACAGATACGCAGTATTTT. Residues: CASTLASADTDTQYF.

The V gene is TRBV10-3, the J gene TRBJ2-7; tentatively, D is TRBD2 (7 bases). The CDR3 has 15 residues. The germline CDR1 and CDR2 sequences are ENHRY and SYGVKD. V shed 2 bases and J shed 10 bases, with 21 bases lying between them. CDR3: CAISERGTTGGVQYF. CDR3 bases: TGTGCCATCAGTGAGCGGGGGACTACTGGGGGCGTCCAGTACTTC.

This clone was picked up one time. This chain connects TRBV11-2 to TRBJ2-3; the match to TRBD1 covers 9 bases. CDR1 and CDR2 (germline): SGHAT, FQNNGV. This CDR3 has 15 amino acids. The J segment lost 6 bases and the V segment lost 5 bases, leaving 9 bases of the junction unmatched. This chain's CDR3 is CASSHGTGRGDTQYF. CDR3 DNA sequence: TGTGCCAGCAGCCACGGGACAGGGAGAGGTGATACGCAGTATTTT.

This chain joins TRBV27 and TRBJ1-1; a weak D match, TRBD1 (5 bases). Trimming removed 0 bases from V and 3 bases from J, with 17 bases in between. The germline CDR1 and CDR2 sequences are MNHEY and SMNVEV (reference sequence). The CDR3 has 17 amino acids. The CDR3 reads CASSLSVAPREDTEAFF. In DNA, the CDR3 is TGTGCCAGCAGTTTATCGGTAGCCCCCAGGGAGGACACTGAAGCTTTCTTT.

The genes are TRBV28 and TRBJ2-4, with D unclear. From germline, CDR1 is MDHEN and CDR2 SYDVKM. The CDR3 has 16 residues. V was cut by 3 bases and J by 0 bases, with 12 bases left in between. The CDR3 region is CASSFFQDLAKNIQYF. As DNA, the CDR3 is TGTGCCAGCAGTTTTTTTCAGGACCTAGCCAAAAACATTCAGTACTTC. The full variable domain, completed using reference TRBV28 and TRBJ2-4, is DVKVTQSSRYLVKRTGEKVFLECVQDMDHENMFWYRQDPGLGLRLIYFSYDVKMKEKGDIPEGYSVSREKKERFSLILESASTNQTSMYLCASSFFQDLAKNIQYFGAGTRLSVL.

V and J are TRBV6-1 and TRBJ2-1; D is uncertain. Germline assignment: CDR1 MNHNS and CDR2 SASEGT. The CDR3 consists of 14 residues. Trimming cost V 6 bases and J 8 bases, with 17 bases left between them. CDR3 in amino acids: CASSDNLNFHEQFF. The CDR3 DNA reads TGTGCCAGCAGCGACAACCTAAACTTCCATGAGCAGTTCTTC.

Here the CDR3 DNA reads TGTGCCAGCAGCAACTCGGGGGGGACCTACGAGCAGTACTTC. This codes for CASSNSGGTYEQYF. J is TRBJ2-7 and V is TRBV7-2; 8 bases are a match to TRBD2. After removal of 5 bases from V and 2 bases from J, the junction contained 5 bases not matched to a gene. CDR3 length: 14 amino acids. Germline CDR1 SGHTA, CDR2 FQGNSA.

The chain links TRBV6-6 to TRBJ1-5; D gene uncertain. The V gene lost 0 bases and the J gene lost 3 bases, with 6 bases spanning the gap. Germline loops: CDR1 MNHNY, CDR2 SVGAGI (reference sequence). The CDR3 extends over 14 amino acids. In DNA form, the CDR3 reads TGTGCCAGCAGTTACTCCGGAGACAATCAGCCCCAGCATTTT. It translates to CASSYSGDNQPQHF.

The chain uses TRBV9 and TRBJ2-5; D is unresolved. The CDR3 extends over 14 amino acids. Germline lookup yields CDR1 SGDLS and CDR2 YYNGEE. V dropped 3 bases and J dropped 0 bases, with 9 bases sitting between them. This chain's CDR3 is CASSARHHQETQYF. CDR3 nucleotides: TGTGCCAGCAGCGCCCGACATCACCAAGAGACCCAGTACTTC. The whole variable domain, remainder taken from reference TRBV9 and TRBJ2-5, is DSGVTQTPKHLITATGQRVTLRCSPRSGDLSVYWYQQSLDQGLQFLIQYYNGEERAKGNILERFSAQQFPDLHSELNLSSLELGDSALYFCASSARHHQETQYFGPGTRLLVL.

The chain couples TRBV9 to TRBJ1-3; a possible D gene is TRBD1 (6 bases). With 2 bases removed from V and 6 bases from J, the gap between germline ends came to 9 bases. This CDR3 spans 13 amino acids. The germline V gene encodes CDR1 SGDLS and CDR2 YYNGEE. The CDR3 region is CASSVRQENTIYF. CDR3 DNA sequence: TGTGCCAGCAGCGTCCGACAGGAAAACACCATATATTTT. Full variable domain (missing parts from reference TRBV9 and TRBJ1-3): DSGVTQTPKHLITATGQRVTLRCSPRSGDLSVYWYQQSLDQGLQFLIQYYNGEERAKGNILERFSAQQFPDLHSELNLSSLELGDSALYFCASSVRQENTIYFGEGSWLTVV.

The rearrangement uses TRBV6-6 and TRBJ1-1, with D hard to call. The V gene's germline CDR1 is MNHNY and CDR2 SVGAGI (reference sequence). V gave up 8 bases and J gave up 5 bases, with 15 bases separating them. The CDR3 covers 13 residues. CDR3 in amino acids: CASRTAERTEAFF. CDR3 nucleotide sequence: TGTGCCAGCCGAACAGCTGAACGTACTGAAGCTTTCTTT.

The J gene is TRBJ2-7, the V gene TRBV4-1, with 7 nucleotides matching TRBD2. This CDR3 has 14 amino acids. V lost 4 bases to trimming and J lost 4 bases; unmatched junction nucleotides: 7. Germline values: CDR1 MGHRA, CDR2 YSYEKL. The CDR3: CASSRGGSPYEQYF. The CDR3 bases are TGCGCCAGCAGCCGGGGCGGGAGCCCGTACGAGCAGTACTTC.